A single sample gave rise to the 20 T cell receptor beta chains below, sequenced in a study of shared clonotypes between healthy human individuals. Generated by immunoSEQ multiplex PCR, the TCRdb table keeps only in-frame clones and is missing some. The table records a few million clones, just over 90% of them present only once. The specimen was naive CD4+ T cells sorted from blood. Described subset: CD45RA+ positively selected. Receptors originate from a man younger than 35 in good health.

The chain combines TRBV4-2 with TRBJ2-5, with TRBD1 matching 7 bases. CDR1 and CDR2 from the germline V gene are LGHNA and YNFKEQ. This CDR3 is 17 amino acids long. V shed 5 bases, J shed 1 base, and the junction held 13 bases outside the gene matches. CDR3: CASSAHLGTAIQETQYF. In DNA, the CDR3 is TGTGCCAGCAGCGCTCACCTCGGGACAGCCATCCAAGAGACCCAGTACTTC.

On this clone: The same CDR3 can be traced to other DNA sequences in this sample. This rearrangement joins TRBV27 to TRBJ2-5; weak D call: TRBD2 (5 bases). The germline V gene has CDR1 MNHEY and CDR2 SMNVEV (reference sequence). The V and J ends lost 3 bases and 5 bases respectively, with 7 bases between them. The CDR3 is 12 residues long. CDR3 DNA: TGTGCCAGCAGTTTGAGCGGTGAGACCCAGTACTTC. It specifies CASSLSGETQYF.

This sequence joins TRBV30 and TRBJ2-3, with 10 bases that match TRBD2. The length of the CDR3 is 15 residues. Trimming removed 0 bases from V and 6 bases from J; junction bases left unmatched: 6. The germline V gene encodes CDR1 GTSNPN and CDR2 SVGIG (reference sequence). The CDR3 protein is CAWSVLAGGSDTQYF. DNA for the CDR3: TGTGCCTGGAGTGTATTAGCGGGAGGCTCGGATACGCAGTATTTT.

J is TRBJ2-3 and V is TRBV6-5, with a possible D match to TRBD2 (6 bases). Germline CDR1 reads MNHEY; CDR2 reads SVGAGI. V was shortened by 7 bases and J by 9 bases, with 17 bases between the two germline ends. The CDR3 consists of 13 residues. The CDR3, as DNA: TGTGCCAGCATCCAAGATGGGACTCGGACGCAGTATTTT. Its translation: CASIQDGTRTQYF.

This chain connects TRBV27 to TRBJ1-5; no definite D call. Germline CDR1 MNHEY, CDR2 SMNVEV (reference sequence). Trimming shortened V by 6 bases and J by 4 bases, and 16 bases separated the two germline ends. The length of the CDR3 is 15 residues. The CDR3 DNA reads as TGTGCCAGCAGGTCCGACGGTTCGCTTAATCAGCCCCAGCATTTT. Translated, it gives CASRSDGSLNQPQHF.

Note on this clone: One end of the junction fails to match germline, which may point to a read error. The V call is TRBV6-5, the J call TRBJ2-1, with D uncertain. The CDR3 consists of 13 residues. The germline V gene encodes CDR1 MNHEY and CDR2 SVGAGI. CDR3 amino acids: CASSYSRGSFVLF. The DNA for the CDR3 is TGTGCCAGCAGTTACTCGCGAGGATCCTTCGTGCTCTTC.

V gene TRBV5-4 combines with J gene TRBJ2-3, with 8 positions matching TRBD2. Germline V gives CDR1 SGHNT, CDR2 YYREEE (reference sequence). Trimming cost V 4 bases and J 6 bases; bases outside gene matches: 10. The CDR3 has 15 residues. CDR3 in DNA: TGTGCCAGCAGCCCACGGCGGGGGGTTTTGGATACGCAGTATTTT. Its protein is CASSPRRGVLDTQYF.

The rearrangement uses TRBV30 and TRBJ2-5; D is ambiguous. V was clipped by 2 bases and J by 5 bases, with 12 bases between them. This CDR3 is 13 amino acids long. Germline-derived CDR1 and CDR2 are GTSNPN and SVGIG (reference sequence). The CDR3 bases are TGTGCCTGGAGTCCCCTCCCCGCGGAGACCCAGTACTTC. Translating it yields CAWSPLPAETQYF. Full variable domain (missing parts from reference TRBV30 and TRBJ2-5): SQTIHQWPATLVQPVGSPLSLECTVEGTSNPNLYWYRQAAGRGLQLLFYSVGIGQISSEVPQNLSASRPQDRQFILSSKKLLLSDSGFYLCAWSPLPAETQYFGPGTRLLVL.

The chain has TRBV5-1 and TRBJ2-7; 11 bases map to TRBD2. The length of the CDR3 is 15 residues. J lost 3 bases, V lost 7 bases, and 9 bases had no gene match. Germline values: CDR1 SGHRS, CDR2 YFSETQ. In DNA form, the CDR3 reads TGCGCCAGCGGATCTTCTAGCGGGAGGTACTACGAGCAGTACTTC. Translated, it gives CASGSSSGRYYEQYF.

This clone has a single count. The J gene is TRBJ2-7, the V gene TRBV7-2, with D perhaps TRBD1 (5 bases). The CDR3 is made up of 13 amino acids. Germline CDR1 and CDR2: SGHTA and FQGNSA. V dropped 3 bases and J dropped 6 bases, with 12 bases sitting between them. CDR3 loop: CASSLGRVSEQYF. CDR3 DNA sequence: TGTGCCAGCAGCTTGGGCAGGGTGAGCGAGCAGTACTTC.

The rearrangement links TRBV27 to TRBJ2-2, with D unclear. V was trimmed by 2 bases and J by 5 bases, leaving 15 bases between them. Germline V gene sequence: CDR1 MNHEY, CDR2 SMNVEV (reference sequence). This CDR3 has 16 amino acids. The CDR3 here is CASSLLRTDRTGELFF. The CDR3 nucleotides read TGTGCCAGCAGTTTACTGCGTACGGATCGGACCGGGGAGCTGTTTTTT.

J is TRBJ1-1 and V is TRBV7-9; perhaps TRBD1 as D (5 bases). Trimming shortened V by 1 base and J by 9 bases, and 15 bases separated the two germline ends. The CDR3 is made up of 14 amino acids. The germline gives CDR1 SEHNR, CDR2 FQNEAQ (reference sequence). This CDR3 is CASSLGGLGTQAFF. The CDR3 DNA reads as TGTGCCAGCAGCTTAGGGGGTCTCGGGACCCAAGCTTTCTTT. The full variable domain, its missing parts supplied by reference TRBV7-9 and TRBJ1-1, is DTGVSQNPRHKITKRGQNVTFRCDPISEHNRLYWYRQTLGQGPEFLTYFQNEAQLEKSRLLSDRFSAERPKGSFSTLEIQRTEQGDSAMYLCASSLGGLGTQAFFGQGTRLTVV.

The chain combines TRBV5-4 with TRBJ1-4; maybe TRBD1 (5 bases). CDR3 size: 14 residues. Trimming took 4 bases from V and 4 from J, leaving 11 bases between them. Per germline, CDR1 SGHNT and CDR2 YYREEE (reference sequence). In DNA form, the CDR3 reads TGTGCCAGCAGCCTCAGGGATGGTAATGAAAAACTGTTTTTT. It is translated as CASSLRDGNEKLFF.

This chain links TRBV9 with TRBJ2-1; unclear D gene. The CDR3 is made up of 14 amino acids. The germline V and J ends were trimmed by 0 bases and 1 base, with 5 bases remaining between them. Germline CDR1 reads SGDLS; CDR2 reads YYNGEE. CDR3 bases: TGTGCCAGCAGCGTAGGGGAATCCTACAATGAGCAGTTCTTC. Translated, it gives CASSVGESYNEQFF. The whole variable domain, remainder taken from reference TRBV9 and TRBJ2-1, is DSGVTQTPKHLITATGQRVTLRCSPRSGDLSVYWYQQSLDQGLQFLIQYYNGEERAKGNILERFSAQQFPDLHSELNLSSLELGDSALYFCASSVGESYNEQFFGPGTRLTVL.

The chain couples TRBV5-6 to TRBJ2-1; TRBD1 matches 9 bases. The ends lost 3 bases at V and 3 bases at J; junction bases unmatched: 10. The CDR3 loop spans 17 amino acids. Germline V gives CDR1 SGHDT, CDR2 YYEEEE. The CDR3 nucleotides read TGTGCCAGCAGCTCCGAGGTCACAGGGGGCAGCTACAATGAGCAGTTCTTC. Its protein is CASSSEVTGGSYNEQFF. The variable domain in full, completed from reference TRBV5-6 and TRBJ2-1, reads DAGVTQSPTHLIKTRGQQVTLRCSPKSGHDTVSWYQQALGQGPQFIFQYYEEEERQRGNFPDRFSGHQFPNYSSELNVNALLLGDSALYLCASSSEVTGGSYNEQFFGPGTRLTVL.

The J gene is TRBJ1-1, the V gene TRBV6-1; tentatively, D is TRBD1 (5 bases). With 8 bases removed from V and 4 bases from J, the gap between germline ends came to 20 bases. CDR1 is MNHNS and CDR2 is SASEGT in the germline V gene. The length of the CDR3 is 15 residues. The CDR3 nucleotides read TGTGCCAGCGCCAGGGAGGGGTCGAAGGGCACTGAAGCTTTCTTT. The encoded protein is CASAREGSKGTEAFF.

The rearrangement uses TRBV18 and TRBJ2-1, with 8 bases fitting TRBD2. V was clipped by 3 bases and J by 7 bases; unmatched bases: 14. The CDR3 is made up of 17 amino acids. From germline, CDR1 is KGHSH and CDR2 LQKENI. The CDR3 here is CASSPILSGGPGNEQFF. CDR3 nucleotide sequence: TGTGCCAGCTCACCCATCTTGTCGGGAGGGCCGGGAAATGAGCAGTTCTTC. The full variable domain, its missing parts supplied by reference TRBV18 and TRBJ2-1, is NAGVMQNPRHLVRRRGQEARLRCSPMKGHSHVYWYRQLPEEGLKFMVYLQKENIIDESGMPKERFSAEFPKEGPSILRIQQVVRGDSAAYFCASSPILSGGPGNEQFFGPGTRLTVL.

The chain has TRBV19 and TRBJ2-2; TRBD2 aligns across 7 bases. V lost 8 bases and J lost 4; bases outside the gene matches: 10. The CDR3 covers 15 residues. The germline V gene encodes CDR1 LNHDA and CDR2 SQIVND (reference sequence). CDR3 nucleotide sequence: TGTGCCAGTCGGACCGGGGAGGGCCGCACCGGGGAGCTGTTTTTT. Protein sequence: CASRTGEGRTGELFF. The complete variable domain, with remaining parts taken from reference TRBV19 and TRBJ2-2, reads DGGITQSPKYLFRKEGQNVTLSCEQNLNHDAMYWYRQDPGQGLRLIYYSQIVNDFQKGDIAEGYSVSREKKESFPLTVTSAQKNPTAFYLCASRTGEGRTGELFFGEGSRLTVL.

The V and J genes are TRBV6-5 and TRBJ1-1; no reliable D call. This CDR3 is 12 amino acids long. The germline V gene encodes CDR1 MNHEY and CDR2 SVGAGI. With 5 bases removed from V and 1 base from J, the gap between germline ends came to 5 bases. CDR3: CASSRKNTEAFF. The CDR3 nucleotides read TGTGCCAGCAGTCGTAAGAACACTGAAGCTTTCTTT.

The chain uses TRBV5-8 and TRBJ2-1; a possible D gene is TRBD1 (6 bases). From germline, CDR1 is SGHTS and CDR2 YDEGEE. V was pared by 2 bases and J by 6 bases, with 15 bases between. The CDR3 length is 15 residues. DNA for the CDR3: TGTGCCAGCAGCTTTGGACAGTTCCCTCCCAATGAGCAGTTCTTC. Encoded protein: CASSFGQFPPNEQFF.